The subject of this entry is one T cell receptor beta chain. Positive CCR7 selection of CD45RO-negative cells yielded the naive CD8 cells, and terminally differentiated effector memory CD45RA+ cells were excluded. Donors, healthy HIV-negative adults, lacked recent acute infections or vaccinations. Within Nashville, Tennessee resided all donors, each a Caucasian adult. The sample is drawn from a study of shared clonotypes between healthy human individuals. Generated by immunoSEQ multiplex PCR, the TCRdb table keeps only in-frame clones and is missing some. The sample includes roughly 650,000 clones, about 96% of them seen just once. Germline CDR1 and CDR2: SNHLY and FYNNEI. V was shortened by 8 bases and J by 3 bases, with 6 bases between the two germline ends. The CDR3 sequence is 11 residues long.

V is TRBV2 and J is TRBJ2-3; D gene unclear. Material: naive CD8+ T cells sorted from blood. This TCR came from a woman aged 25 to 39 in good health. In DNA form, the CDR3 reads TGTGCCAGCGATCGTACAGATACGCAGTATTTT. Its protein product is CASDRTDTQYF. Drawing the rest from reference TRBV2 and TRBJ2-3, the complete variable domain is EPEVTQTPSHQVTQMGQEVILRCVPISNHLYFYWYRQILGQKVEFLVSFYNNEISEKSEIFDDQFSVERPDGSNFTLKIRSTKLEDSAMYFCASDRTDTQYFGPGTRLTVL.